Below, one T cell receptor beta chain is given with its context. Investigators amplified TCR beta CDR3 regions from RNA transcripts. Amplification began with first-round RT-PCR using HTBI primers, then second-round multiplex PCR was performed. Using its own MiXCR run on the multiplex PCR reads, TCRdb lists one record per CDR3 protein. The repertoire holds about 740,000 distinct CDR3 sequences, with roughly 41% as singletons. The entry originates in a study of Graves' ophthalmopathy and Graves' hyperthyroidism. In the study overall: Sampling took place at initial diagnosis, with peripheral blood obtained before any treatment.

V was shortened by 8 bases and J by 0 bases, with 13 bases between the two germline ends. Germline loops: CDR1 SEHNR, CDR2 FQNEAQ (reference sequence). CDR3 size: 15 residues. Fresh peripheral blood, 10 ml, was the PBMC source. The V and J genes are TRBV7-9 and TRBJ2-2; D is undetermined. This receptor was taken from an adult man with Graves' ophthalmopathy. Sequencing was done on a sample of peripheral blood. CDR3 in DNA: TGTGCCAGCCGGTCCCTCATTGCGAACACCGGGGAGCTGTTTTTT. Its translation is CASRSLIANTGELFF.